This T cell receptor (beta chain) is from a study of shared clonotypes between healthy human individuals. General study points: All-four-donor shared clonotypes had higher generation probabilities than non-shared clonotypes did. Rarefaction exposed incomplete sorted-subset sequencing despite large depth.

Comment on this clone: Its matching antigen is unknown.

Clones were read by immunoSEQ multiplex PCR, and TCRdb kept only the in-frame ones, dropping some. The sample lists 2 million to 3 million clones, over 85% occurring once. Each sample came from a Caucasian adult donor living in Nashville, Tennessee. The germline V gene has CDR1 SGHAT and CDR2 FQNNGV. The J segment lost 0 bases and the V segment lost 4 bases, leaving 2 bases of the junction unmatched. The CDR3 consists of 15 residues. The receptor was isolated from a man younger than 35 in good health. Some clones in this sample may be carry-over from other donors' samples. V usage is TRBV11-2 and J usage is TRBJ2-1; 8 nucleotides agree with TRBD2. Sequencing was performed on naive CD4+ T cells from PBMCs. The sample's subset: CD45RA+ positively selected. DNA of the CDR3: TGTGCCAGCAGCTATCGGGAGGGCTCCTACAATGAGCAGTTCTTC. Its translation: CASSYREGSYNEQFF.